Sequencing of this T cell receptor beta chain was carried out in a study of blood T cells in healthy people across ages. Study-wide results and caveats: Correlation between TCR beta diversity and naive T cell percentage was strong.

For this clonotype: Its specificity is not known.

With a J-beta primer mix and a sample-barcoded 5' primer, a second PCR ran roughly 6 to 12 cycles. The template-switch adaptor, which had 12 random nucleotides, put a tag on each cDNA molecule. A single record per CDR3 protein comes from TCRdb applying MiXCR to the 5' RACE reads. The table has around 1,800,000 distinct CDR3 sequences, 39% seen once. CDR1 and CDR2 (germline): MNHEY, SMNVEV (reference sequence). Trimming stripped 4 bases from V and 6 bases from J, with 19 bases between. The CDR3 spans 16 residues. The TCR comes from a human donor in good health. Specimen: blood. The chain links TRBV27 to TRBJ2-1; weak D call: TRBD1 (7 bases). The CDR3 nucleotides read TGTGCCAGCAGTTCACCCTACGGGCAGGGGGGCAATGAGCAGTTCTTC. Encoded protein: CASSSPYGQGGNEQFF.